This TCR beta chain was captured in a study of T cells after yellow fever vaccination. MiXCR, run by TCRdb on the 5' RACE reads, gives a single entry per CDR3 protein. The sample holds some 300,000 distinct CDR3 sequences, about 10% seen once. The sample holds a few counts of this clonotype. This material consisted of CD4+ T cells sorted from PBMCs, taken 5 days after the yellow fever booster vaccination. The sequence was obtained from a man younger than 35 who received the YFV17D yellow fever vaccine.

As DNA, the CDR3 is TGTGCTAGTGGTTCTTGGACAGAAACCGTTGAAGCTTTCTTT. It translates to CASGSWTETVEAFF. The rearrangement joins TRBV12-5 to TRBJ1-1; tentative D call: TRBD1 (6 bases). The CDR3 runs to 14 residues. Germline V gives CDR1 LGHNT, CDR2 FRNRAP. Trimming removed 4 bases at V and 7 bases at J, with 16 bases between.